These T cell receptor beta chains were read from a single sample in a study of T-cell reconstitution after alpha-beta-depleted transplantation in children. TCRdb independently ran MiXCR on the PCR reads; one entry per CDR3 protein. The sample includes fewer than 250,000 distinct CDR3 sequences, approximately 17% seen only once; the top ten take just under 45%. The starting material was PBMCs, mostly from graft donor cells, obtained 360 days after TCRalphabeta/CD19-depleted stem cell transplant. These receptors were collected from a male patient between 2 and 10 years old who had a stem cell transplant for acute lymphoblastic leukemia, so the T cells may come from the graft donor. Each CDR3 is given with its conserved first and last residue. Each record gives: D gene, clone size, J gene, V gene, CDR3 DNA, CDR3 protein. D genes are given only for firm matches. The size entry is marked missing in some rows and otherwise reads once, few, many or a size class.

D: NA; size: many; J: TRBJ1-2; V: TRBV12-3/TRBV12-4; DNA: TGTGCCAGCAGCTTCCCCGGGCAGGAAGGCGGCTACACCTTC; CDR3: CASSFPGQEGGYTF
D: TRBD1; size: NA; J: TRBJ1-5; V: TRBV28; DNA: TGTGCCAGCAGTTTAGTTCCTTCCAGTTTAGGGACAGGGATGAGCAATCAGCCCCAGCATTTT; CDR3: CASSLVPSSLGTGMSNQPQHF
D: TRBD1; size: NA; J: TRBJ1-6; V: TRBV4-3; DNA: TGCGCCAGCAGCCAATCGGGACAGGGATCTTATAATTCACCCCTCCACTTT; CDR3: CASSQSGQGSYNSPLHF
D: TRBD2; size: many; J: TRBJ2-7; V: TRBV20-1; DNA: TGCAGTGCTAGTCCAACGGGAGGGGGCTACGAGCAGTACTTC; CDR3: CSASPTGGGYEQYF
D: TRBD1; size: many; J: TRBJ1-1; V: TRBV12-3/TRBV12-4; DNA: TGTGCCAGCAGGCCGACAGGGAGGCACACTGAAGCTTTCTTT; CDR3: CASRPTGRHTEAFF
D: NA; size: NA; J: TRBJ1-1; V: TRBV6-5; DNA: TGTGCCAGCAGTTACCGCTGGAACACTGAAGCTTTCTTT; CDR3: CASSYRWNTEAFF
D: NA; size: few; J: TRBJ2-5; V: TRBV7-2; DNA: TGTGCCAGCAGCTTTGTTGCGGGAGAGACCCAGTACTTC; CDR3: CASSFVAGETQYF
D: TRBD1; size: few; J: TRBJ1-2; V: TRBV20-1; DNA: TGCAGTGCTAGAGTGGACAGGACCTATGGCTACACCTTC; CDR3: CSARVDRTYGYTF
D: NA; size: few; J: TRBJ2-7; V: TRBV7-2; DNA: TGTGCCAGCAGCTTAGTCGGGGGCCAGTACGAGCAGTACTTC; CDR3: CASSLVGGQYEQYF
D: NA; size: few; J: TRBJ2-5; V: TRBV4-3; DNA: TGCGCCAGCAGCCAGCATTGGTCGGGTCAAGAGACCCAGTACTTC; CDR3: CASSQHWSGQETQYF
D: NA; size: NA; J: TRBJ2-3; V: TRBV12-3/TRBV12-4; DNA: TGTGCCAGCAGCCGAGTAGGAGATACGCAGTATTTT; CDR3: CASSRVGDTQYF
D: NA; size: NA; J: TRBJ2-3; V: TRBV11-2; DNA: TGTGCCAGCAGCCTATCTCCCCGCCCAGATACGCAGTATTTT; CDR3: CASSLSPRPDTQYF
D: TRBD2; size: few; J: TRBJ2-1; V: TRBV20-1; DNA: TGCAGTGCTAGCGGGACTAGCGGGAGCTCCTACAATGAGCAGTTCTTC; CDR3: CSASGTSGSSYNEQFF
D: TRBD2; size: NA; J: TRBJ2-5; V: TRBV11-1; DNA: TGTGCCAGCAGCCTACTCACCACTCGACTAGCGGGGGGTCAAGAGACCCAGTACTTC; CDR3: CASSLLTTRLAGGQETQYF
D: NA; size: NA; J: TRBJ1-1; V: TRBV29-1; DNA: TGCAGCGGTAGACAGAGTGAGTTGAACACTGAAGCTTTCTTT; CDR3: CSGRQSELNTEAFF
D: NA; size: many; J: TRBJ2-2; V: TRBV5-5; DNA: TGTGCCAGCAGCGGAACAGCAGGGTCCACCGGGGAGCTGTTTTTT; CDR3: CASSGTAGSTGELFF
D: NA; size: NA; J: TRBJ2-1; V: TRBV27; DNA: TGTGCCAGCAGTTTATACCCGGGGTTCTCCTACAATGAGCAGTTCTTC; CDR3: CASSLYPGFSYNEQFF
D: NA; size: NA; J: TRBJ2-6; V: TRBV4-2; DNA: TGTGCCAGCAGCCAAGATCAGGGCTCTGGGGCCAACGTCCTGACTTTC; CDR3: CASSQDQGSGANVLTF
D: NA; size: NA; J: TRBJ1-5; V: TRBV6-5; DNA: TGTGCCAGCAGTTACAGGGGGACTGGGCCCCAGCATTTT; CDR3: CASSYRGTGPQHF
D: NA; size: NA; J: TRBJ1-4; V: TRBV15; DNA: TGTGCCACCAGCAGGGGGACAAACGAAAAACTGTTTTTT; CDR3: CATSRGTNEKLFF
D: NA; size: NA; J: TRBJ2-7; V: TRBV6-2/TRBV6-3; DNA: TGTGCCAGCAGTCGGCGAGACAGAGGACCCTACGAGCAGTACTTC; CDR3: CASSRRDRGPYEQYF
D: NA; size: many; J: TRBJ2-7; V: TRBV10-3; DNA: TGTGCCATCAGTTCCAGGGACTACGAGCAGTACTTC; CDR3: CAISSRDYEQYF
D: NA; size: NA; J: TRBJ2-1; V: TRBV20-1; DNA: TGCAGTGCTAGAGATCGGGCTAATTCCTACAATGAGCAGTTCTTC; CDR3: CSARDRANSYNEQFF
D: TRBD1; size: few; J: TRBJ1-1; V: TRBV5-1; DNA: TGCGCCAGCCAAGGACAGGGGAGCACTGAAGCTTTCTTT; CDR3: CASQGQGSTEAFF
D: NA; size: few; J: TRBJ1-5; V: TRBV12-3/TRBV12-4; DNA: TGTGCCAGCAGTTTCGCAGGGGCGTATCAGCCCCAGCATTTT; CDR3: CASSFAGAYQPQHF
D: NA; size: NA; J: TRBJ2-3; V: TRBV3-1; DNA: TGTGCCAGCAGCCAATGGTCTGACACAGATACGCAGTATTTT; CDR3: CASSQWSDTDTQYF
D: NA; size: few; J: TRBJ2-2; V: TRBV6-4; DNA: TGTGCCAGCAGGGGGGCCGGTACCGGGGAGCTGTTTTTT; CDR3: CASRGAGTGELFF
D: TRBD2; size: NA; J: TRBJ2-2; V: TRBV7-2; DNA: TGTGCCAGCAGCTCCTCGGGGAGGGACACCGGGGAGCTGTTTTTT; CDR3: CASSSSGRDTGELFF
D: NA; size: NA; J: TRBJ2-2; V: TRBV7-9; DNA: TGTGCCAGCAGCCTCACTGGGACCAGACTCGGCACCGGGGAGCTGTTTTTT; CDR3: CASSLTGTRLGTGELFF
D: NA; size: few; J: TRBJ2-2; V: TRBV29-1; DNA: TGCAGCGTTACTACAGGAGCCACCGGGGAGCTGTTTTTT; CDR3: CSVTTGATGELFF
D: TRBD1; size: NA; J: TRBJ1-2; V: TRBV4-3; DNA: TGCGCCAGCAGCCTTGACAGGGCCTATGGCTACACCTTC; CDR3: CASSLDRAYGYTF
D: NA; size: NA; J: TRBJ2-1; V: TRBV20-1; DNA: TGCAGTGCTAGAGTGCCCCGCGGGTATAATGAGCAGTTCTTC; CDR3: CSARVPRGYNEQFF
D: NA; size: few; J: TRBJ2-3; V: TRBV6-1; DNA: TGTGCCAGCAGACTCGGTTTCACAGCTAGCACAGATACGCAGTATTTT; CDR3: CASRLGFTASTDTQYF
D: TRBD1; size: NA; J: TRBJ1-4; V: TRBV11-2; DNA: TGTGCCAGCAGCCAGGGGGGAGGAAGTGGTGAAAAACTGTTTTTT; CDR3: CASSQGGGSGEKLFF
D: NA; size: NA; J: TRBJ1-4; V: TRBV20-1; DNA: TGCAGTGCTGCCTCCGGGGCGGGTGAAAAACTGTTTTTT; CDR3: CSAASGAGEKLFF
D: NA; size: NA; J: TRBJ2-7; V: TRBV5-1; DNA: TGCGCCAGCAGCTTGGCGCTCCGGGCAGGGAACAACTACGAGCAGTACTTC; CDR3: CASSLALRAGNNYEQYF
D: NA; size: NA; J: TRBJ1-2; V: TRBV10-3; DNA: TGTGCCATCTCCGGAGGGGACTATGGCTACACCTTC; CDR3: CAISGGDYGYTF
D: TRBD2; size: few; J: TRBJ2-3; V: TRBV12-3/TRBV12-4; DNA: TGTGCCAGCAGCCTCCTACTAGCGGGGGCCCGAGATACGCAGTATTTT; CDR3: CASSLLLAGARDTQYF
D: NA; size: NA; J: TRBJ2-1; V: TRBV29-1; DNA: TGCAGCGTTGAAGATCCGGACAGCACGATCGATGAGCAGTTCTTC; CDR3: CSVEDPDSTIDEQFF
D: TRBD2; size: few; J: TRBJ2-5; V: TRBV10-3; DNA: TGTGCCATCAGTGAGTCTGGGACTAGGGTAGAGACCCAGTACTTC; CDR3: CAISESGTRVETQYF
D: NA; size: few; J: TRBJ2-2; V: TRBV4-2; DNA: TGTGCCAGCAGCCAAGATTCGGGGACCGGGGAGCTGTTTTTT; CDR3: CASSQDSGTGELFF
D: NA; size: many; J: TRBJ1-6; V: TRBV10-3; DNA: TGTGCCATCAGTGATGAGTTAACCAGGATTAATTCACCCCTCCACTTT; CDR3: CAISDELTRINSPLHF
D: NA; size: many; J: TRBJ2-1; V: TRBV20-1; DNA: TGCAGTGCTAGAGACAGGGTGGTCTACAATGAGCAGTTCTTC; CDR3: CSARDRVVYNEQFF
D: NA; size: NA; J: TRBJ1-2; V: TRBV7-2; DNA: TGTGCCAGCAACCCCTCCGGGACACTCTATGGCTACACCTTC; CDR3: CASNPSGTLYGYTF
D: NA; size: NA; J: TRBJ2-2; V: TRBV29-1; DNA: TGCAGCGTGGGACCCCTGGGGGCCGGGGAGCTGTTTTTT; CDR3: CSVGPLGAGELFF
D: NA; size: few; J: TRBJ2-2; V: TRBV29-1; DNA: TGCAGCGTTGTGAGGGGAACCGGGGAGCTGTTTTTT; CDR3: CSVVRGTGELFF
D: TRBD2; size: NA; J: TRBJ2-7; V: TRBV12-3/TRBV12-4; DNA: TGTGCCAGCAGTCGACTAGCGGGAGTCGGCGAGCAGTACTTC; CDR3: CASSRLAGVGEQYF
D: TRBD1; size: many; J: TRBJ2-7; V: TRBV9; DNA: TGTGCCAGCAGCGTAGCTCCTAGGGGGCAGTCCTACGAGCAGTACTTC; CDR3: CASSVAPRGQSYEQYF
D: TRBD2; size: many; J: TRBJ2-2; V: TRBV5-1; DNA: TGCGCCAGCAGCTTCCGAAGCGGGAGGATCGGGGAGCTGTTTTTT; CDR3: CASSFRSGRIGELFF